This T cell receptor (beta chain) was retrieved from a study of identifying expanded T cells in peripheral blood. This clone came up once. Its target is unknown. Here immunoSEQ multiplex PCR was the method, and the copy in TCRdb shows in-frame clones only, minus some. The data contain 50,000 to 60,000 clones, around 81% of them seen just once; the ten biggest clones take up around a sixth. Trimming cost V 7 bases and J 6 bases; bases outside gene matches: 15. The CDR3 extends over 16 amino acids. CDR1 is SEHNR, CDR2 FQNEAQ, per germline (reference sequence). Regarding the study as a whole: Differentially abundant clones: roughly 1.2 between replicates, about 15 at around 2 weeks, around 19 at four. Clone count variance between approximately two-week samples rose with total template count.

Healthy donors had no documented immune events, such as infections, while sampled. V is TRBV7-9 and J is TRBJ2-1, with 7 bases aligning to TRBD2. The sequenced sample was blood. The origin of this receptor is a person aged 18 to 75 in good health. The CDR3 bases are TGTGCCAGCACCCACAGCCGCGCGGGGGAGACCAATGAGCAGTTCTTC. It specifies CASTHSRAGETNEQFF.